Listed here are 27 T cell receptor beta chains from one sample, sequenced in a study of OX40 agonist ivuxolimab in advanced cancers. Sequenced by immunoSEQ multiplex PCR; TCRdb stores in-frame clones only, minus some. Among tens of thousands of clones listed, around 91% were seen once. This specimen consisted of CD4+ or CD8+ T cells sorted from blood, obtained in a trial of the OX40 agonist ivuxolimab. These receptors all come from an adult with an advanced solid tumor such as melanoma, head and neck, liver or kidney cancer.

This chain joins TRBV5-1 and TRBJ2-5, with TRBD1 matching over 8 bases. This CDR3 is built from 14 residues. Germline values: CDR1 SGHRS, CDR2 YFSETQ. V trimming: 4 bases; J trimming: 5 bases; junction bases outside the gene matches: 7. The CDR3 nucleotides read TGCGCCAGCAGCCCGGGACAGGCCTCGGAGACCCAGTACTTC. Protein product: CASSPGQASETQYF.

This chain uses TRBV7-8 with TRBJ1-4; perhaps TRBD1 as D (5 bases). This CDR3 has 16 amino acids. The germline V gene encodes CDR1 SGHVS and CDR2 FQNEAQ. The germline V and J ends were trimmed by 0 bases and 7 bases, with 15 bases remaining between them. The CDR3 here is CASSLASDTRSEKLFF. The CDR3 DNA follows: TGTGCCAGCAGCTTAGCTTCGGACACCCGAAGTGAAAAACTGTTTTTT. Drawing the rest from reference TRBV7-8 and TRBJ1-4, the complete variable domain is GAGVSQSPRYKVAKRGQDVALRCDPISGHVSLFWYQQALGQGPEFLTYFQNEAQLDKSGLPSDRFFAERPEGSVSTLKIQRTQQEDSAVYLCASSLASDTRSEKLFFGSGTQLSVL.

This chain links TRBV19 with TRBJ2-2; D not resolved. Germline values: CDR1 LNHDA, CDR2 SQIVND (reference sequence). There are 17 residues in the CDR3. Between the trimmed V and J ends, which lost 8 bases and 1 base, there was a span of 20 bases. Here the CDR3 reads CASSASLVAGNTGELFF. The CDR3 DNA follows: TGTGCCAGTTCCGCTTCTTTGGTTGCAGGGAACACCGGGGAGCTGTTTTTT. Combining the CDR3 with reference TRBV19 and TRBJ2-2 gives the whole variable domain DGGITQSPKYLFRKEGQNVTLSCEQNLNHDAMYWYRQDPGQGLRLIYYSQIVNDFQKGDIAEGYSVSREKKESFPLTVTSAQKNPTAFYLCASSASLVAGNTGELFFGEGSRLTVL.

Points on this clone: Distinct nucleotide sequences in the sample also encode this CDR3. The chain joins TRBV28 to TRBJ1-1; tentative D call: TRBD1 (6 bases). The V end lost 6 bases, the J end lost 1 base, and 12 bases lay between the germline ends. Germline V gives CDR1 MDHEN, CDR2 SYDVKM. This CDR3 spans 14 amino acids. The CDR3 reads CASSLGGPNTEAFF. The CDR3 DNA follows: TGTGCCAGCAGCTTAGGGGGGCCGAACACTGAAGCTTTCTTT.

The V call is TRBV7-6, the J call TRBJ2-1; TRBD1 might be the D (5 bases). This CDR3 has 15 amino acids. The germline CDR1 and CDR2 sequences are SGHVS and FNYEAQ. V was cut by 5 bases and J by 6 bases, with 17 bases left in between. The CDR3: CASSHQYRRSNEQFF. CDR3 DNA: TGTGCCAGCAGCCACCAGTACAGGAGAAGCAATGAGCAGTTCTTC. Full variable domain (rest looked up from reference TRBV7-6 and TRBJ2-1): GAGVSQSPRYKVTKRGQDVALRCDPISGHVSLYWYRQALGQGPEFLTYFNYEAQQDKSGLPNDRFSAERPEGSISTLTIQRTEQRDSAMYRCASSHQYRRSNEQFFGPGTRLTVL.

CDR3 coding DNA: TGCGCCAGCAGCTTGAACAGGCAGAACACCGGGGAGCTGTTTTTT. Its protein is CASSLNRQNTGELFF. V is TRBV5-1 and J is TRBJ2-2; weak D call: TRBD1 (5 bases). Germline loops: CDR1 SGHRS, CDR2 YFSETQ. The V gene lost 1 base and the J gene lost 1 base, with 8 bases spanning the gap. The CDR3 runs to 15 residues. The entire variable domain, with the rest obtained from reference TRBV5-1 and TRBJ2-2, is as follows: KAGVTQTPRYLIKTRGQQVTLSCSPISGHRSVSWYQQTPGQGLQFLFEYFSETQRNKGNFPGRFSGRQFSNSRSEMNVSTLELGDSALYLCASSLNRQNTGELFFGEGSRLTVL.

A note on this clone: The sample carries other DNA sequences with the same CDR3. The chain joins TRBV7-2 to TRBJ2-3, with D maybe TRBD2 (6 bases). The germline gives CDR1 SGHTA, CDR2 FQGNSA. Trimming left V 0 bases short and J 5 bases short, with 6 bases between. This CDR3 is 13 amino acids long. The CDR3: CASSLAGGDTQYF. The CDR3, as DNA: TGTGCCAGCAGCTTAGCGGGGGGAGATACGCAGTATTTT. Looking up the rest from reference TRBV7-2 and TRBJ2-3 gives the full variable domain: GAGVSQSPSNKVTEKGKDVELRCDPISGHTALYWYRQSLGQGLEFLIYFQGNSAPDKSGLPSDRFSAERTGGSVSTLTIQRTQQEDSAVYLCASSLAGGDTQYFGPGTRLTVL.

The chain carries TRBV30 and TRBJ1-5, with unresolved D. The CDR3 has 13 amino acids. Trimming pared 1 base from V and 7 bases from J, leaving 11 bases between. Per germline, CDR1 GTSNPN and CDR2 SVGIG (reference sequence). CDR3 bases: TGTGCCTGGAGTGGAGAAGGGAGGCAGCCCCAGCATTTT. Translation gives CAWSGEGRQPQHF.

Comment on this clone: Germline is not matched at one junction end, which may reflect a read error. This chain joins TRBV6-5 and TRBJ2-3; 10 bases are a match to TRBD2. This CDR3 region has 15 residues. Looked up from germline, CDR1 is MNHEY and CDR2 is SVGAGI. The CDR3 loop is CASGYAGTSEDTQYF. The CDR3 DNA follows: TGTGCCAGCGGTTACGCCGGGACTAGCGAAGATACGCAGTATTTT.

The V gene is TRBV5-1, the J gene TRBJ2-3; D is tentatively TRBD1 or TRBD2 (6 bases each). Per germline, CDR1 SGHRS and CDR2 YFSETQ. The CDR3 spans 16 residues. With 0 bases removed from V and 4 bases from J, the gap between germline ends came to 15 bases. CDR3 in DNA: TGCGCCAGCAGCTTGGCTAGCGCAGGGGCCGCAGATACGCAGTATTTT. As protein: CASSLASAGAADTQYF.

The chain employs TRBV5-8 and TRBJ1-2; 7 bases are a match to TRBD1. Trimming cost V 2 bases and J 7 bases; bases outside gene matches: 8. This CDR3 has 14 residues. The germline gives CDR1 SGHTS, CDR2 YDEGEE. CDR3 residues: CASSFDRAAGGYTF. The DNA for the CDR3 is TGTGCCAGCAGCTTCGACAGGGCGGCTGGTGGCTACACCTTC.

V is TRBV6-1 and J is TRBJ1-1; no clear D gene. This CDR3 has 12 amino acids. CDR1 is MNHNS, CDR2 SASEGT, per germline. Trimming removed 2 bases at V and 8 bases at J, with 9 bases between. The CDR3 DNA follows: TGTGCCAGCAGTGAAAGTACGGACGAAGCTTTCTTT. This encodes CASSESTDEAFF.

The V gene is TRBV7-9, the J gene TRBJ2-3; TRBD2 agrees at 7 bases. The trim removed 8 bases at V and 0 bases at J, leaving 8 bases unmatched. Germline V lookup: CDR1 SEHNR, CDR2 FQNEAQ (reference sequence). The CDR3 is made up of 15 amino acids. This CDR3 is CASSPSGSSTDTQYF. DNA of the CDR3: TGTGCCAGCTCGCCTAGCGGTTCTAGCACAGATACGCAGTATTTT.

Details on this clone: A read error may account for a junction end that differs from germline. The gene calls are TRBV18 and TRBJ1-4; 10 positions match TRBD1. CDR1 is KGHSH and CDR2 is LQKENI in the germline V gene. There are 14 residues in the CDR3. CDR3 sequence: CASAPGTGDEKLFF. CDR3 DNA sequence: TGTGCCAGCGCACCGGGGACAGGGGATGAAAAACTGTTTTTT.

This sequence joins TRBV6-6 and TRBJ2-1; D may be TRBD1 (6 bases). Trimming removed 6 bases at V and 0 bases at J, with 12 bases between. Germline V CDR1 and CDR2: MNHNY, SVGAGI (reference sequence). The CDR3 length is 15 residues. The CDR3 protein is CASRRGSDSYNEQFF. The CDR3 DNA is TGTGCCAGCAGAAGGGGGTCAGACTCCTACAATGAGCAGTTCTTC.

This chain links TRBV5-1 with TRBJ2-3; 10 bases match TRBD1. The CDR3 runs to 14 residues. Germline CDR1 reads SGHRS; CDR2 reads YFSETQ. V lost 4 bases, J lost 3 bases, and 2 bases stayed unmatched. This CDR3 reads CASSGDRGTDTQYF. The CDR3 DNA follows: TGCGCCAGCAGCGGGGACAGGGGTACAGATACGCAGTATTTT.

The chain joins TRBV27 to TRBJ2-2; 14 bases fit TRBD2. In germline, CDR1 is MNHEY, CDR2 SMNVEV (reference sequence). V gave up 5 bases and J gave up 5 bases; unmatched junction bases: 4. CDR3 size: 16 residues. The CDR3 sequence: CASSVGLAGETGELFF. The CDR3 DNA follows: TGTGCCAGCAGTGTGGGACTAGCGGGAGAAACCGGGGAGCTGTTTTTT.

CDR3 sequence (DNA): TGTGCCAGCAGCTCTGGACGATACGAGCAGTACTTC. Its protein product is CASSSGRYEQYF. This sequence joins TRBV5-5 and TRBJ2-7; D remains ambiguous. Trimming cost V 3 bases and J 4 bases, with 8 bases left between them. The CDR3 covers 12 residues. Germline V gives CDR1 SGHKS, CDR2 YYEKEE (reference sequence).

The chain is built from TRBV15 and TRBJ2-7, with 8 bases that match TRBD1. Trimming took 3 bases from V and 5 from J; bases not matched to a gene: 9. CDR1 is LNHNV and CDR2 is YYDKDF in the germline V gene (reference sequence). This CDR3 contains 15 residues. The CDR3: CATSRGTGWFNEQYF. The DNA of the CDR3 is TGTGCCACCAGCAGGGGGACAGGCTGGTTCAACGAGCAGTACTTC.

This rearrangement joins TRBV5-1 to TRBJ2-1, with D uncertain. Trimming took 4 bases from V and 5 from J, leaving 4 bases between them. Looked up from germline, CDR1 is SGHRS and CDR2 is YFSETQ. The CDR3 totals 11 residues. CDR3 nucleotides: TGCGCCAGCAGCCAGGACAATGAGCAGTTCTTC. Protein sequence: CASSQDNEQFF.

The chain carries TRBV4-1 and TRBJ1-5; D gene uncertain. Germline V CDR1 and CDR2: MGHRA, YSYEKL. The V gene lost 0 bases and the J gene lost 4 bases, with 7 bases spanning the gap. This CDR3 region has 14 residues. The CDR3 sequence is CASSQEPGNQPQHF. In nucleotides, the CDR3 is TGCGCCAGCAGCCAAGAGCCGGGTAATCAGCCCCAGCATTTT.

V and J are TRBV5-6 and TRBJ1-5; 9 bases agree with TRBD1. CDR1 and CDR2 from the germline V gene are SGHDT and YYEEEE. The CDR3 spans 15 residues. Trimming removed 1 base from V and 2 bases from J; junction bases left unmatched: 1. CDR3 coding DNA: TGTGCCAGCAGCTTGTGGGACAGGGGCAATCAGCCCCAGCATTTT. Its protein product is CASSLWDRGNQPQHF.

CDR3 bases: TGTGCCAGCAGCCCCCGGGGGGGGAATGAAAAACTGTTTTTT. Translation: CASSPRGGNEKLFF. The chain recombines TRBV5-4 with TRBJ1-4; D is possibly TRBD1 (5 bases). Germline V gene lookup returns CDR1 SGHNT and CDR2 YYREEE (reference sequence). The CDR3 sequence is 14 residues long. Between the trimmed V and J ends, which lost 4 bases and 5 bases, there was a span of 12 bases.

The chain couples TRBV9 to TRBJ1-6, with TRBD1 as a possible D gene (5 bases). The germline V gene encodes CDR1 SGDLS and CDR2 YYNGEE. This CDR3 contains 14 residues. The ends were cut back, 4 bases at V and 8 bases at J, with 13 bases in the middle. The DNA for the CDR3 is TGTGCCAGCAGCCCGCGGGACGCCTATTCACCCCTCCACTTT. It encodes CASSPRDAYSPLHF.

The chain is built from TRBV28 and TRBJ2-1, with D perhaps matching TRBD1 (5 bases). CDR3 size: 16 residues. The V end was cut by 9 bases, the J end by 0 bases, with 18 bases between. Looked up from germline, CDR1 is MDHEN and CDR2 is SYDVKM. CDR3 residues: CASHGRVATSYNEQFF. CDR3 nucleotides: TGTGCCAGTCACGGCAGGGTTGCCACCTCCTACAATGAGCAGTTCTTC.

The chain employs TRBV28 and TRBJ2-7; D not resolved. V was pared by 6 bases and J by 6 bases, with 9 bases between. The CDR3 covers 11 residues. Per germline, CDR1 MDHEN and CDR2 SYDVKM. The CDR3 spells CASSRHSEQYF. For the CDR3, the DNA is TGTGCCAGCAGCCGCCACTCCGAGCAGTACTTC.

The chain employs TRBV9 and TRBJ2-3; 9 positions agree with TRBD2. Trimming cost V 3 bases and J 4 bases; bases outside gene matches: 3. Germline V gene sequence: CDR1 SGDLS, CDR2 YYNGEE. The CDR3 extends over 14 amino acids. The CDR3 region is CASSGSGSADTQYF. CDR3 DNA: TGTGCCAGCAGCGGTAGCGGGAGCGCAGATACGCAGTATTTT.